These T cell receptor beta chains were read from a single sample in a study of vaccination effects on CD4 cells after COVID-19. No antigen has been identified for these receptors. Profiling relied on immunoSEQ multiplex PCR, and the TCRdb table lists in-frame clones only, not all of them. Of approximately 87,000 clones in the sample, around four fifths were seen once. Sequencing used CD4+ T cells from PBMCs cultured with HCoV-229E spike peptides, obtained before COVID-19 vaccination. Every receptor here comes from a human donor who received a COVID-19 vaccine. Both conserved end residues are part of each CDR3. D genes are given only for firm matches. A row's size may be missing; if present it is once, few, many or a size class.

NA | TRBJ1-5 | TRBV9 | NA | TGTGCCAGCAGCGTGGGTCCGTATCAGCCCCAGCATTTT | CASSVGPYQPQHF
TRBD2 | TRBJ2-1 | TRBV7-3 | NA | TGTGCCAGCAGAGGAGCGGGGGGGCCTAATGAGCAGTTCTTC | CASRGAGGPNEQFF
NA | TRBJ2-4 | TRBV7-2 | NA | TGTGCCAGCAGCTTCACTAGGGGGGACATTCAGTACTTC | CASSFTRGDIQYF
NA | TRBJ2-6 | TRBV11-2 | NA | TGTGCCAGCAGCGAGTCTGGGGCCAACGTCCTGACTTTC | CASSESGANVLTF
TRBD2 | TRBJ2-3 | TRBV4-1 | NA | TGCGCCAGCAGCCGAAGCGGGGCGAGCACAGATACGCAGTATTTT | CASSRSGASTDTQYF
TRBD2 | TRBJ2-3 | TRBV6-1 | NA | TGTGCCAGCAGTGCTTCGACTAGCGGGGGCACAGATACGCAGTATTTT | CASSASTSGGTDTQYF
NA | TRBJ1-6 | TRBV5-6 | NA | TGTGCCAGCAGCTCGGGGGCAGGGTGGAATTCACCCCTCCACTTT | CASSSGAGWNSPLHF
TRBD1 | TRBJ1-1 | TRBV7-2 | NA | TGTGCCAGCAGCTTAGAAGGGACAGCACCTCTTGGGGCTTTCTTT | CASSLEGTAPLGAFF
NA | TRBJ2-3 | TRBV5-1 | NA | TGCGCCAGCTTCCGGACAGACGGAACAGATACGCAGTATTTT | CASFRTDGTDTQYF
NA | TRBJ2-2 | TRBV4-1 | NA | TGCGCCAGCCATTTCGACGGGACCGGGGAGCTGTTTTTT | CASHFDGTGELFF
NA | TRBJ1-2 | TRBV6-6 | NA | TGTGCCAGCAGTTACCCTCAGGGATTTAACTATGGCTACACCTTC | CASSYPQGFNYGYTF
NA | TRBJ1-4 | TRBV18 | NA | TGTGCCAGCTCACCAAGGGCAGGGGCCGATGAAAAACTGTTTTTT | CASSPRAGADEKLFF
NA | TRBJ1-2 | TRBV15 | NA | TGTGCCACCAGCAGGGGGGAGATGAGAACGGGTGCAGTTAGGTACACCTTC | CATSRGEMRTGAVRYTF
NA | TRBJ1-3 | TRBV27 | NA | TGTGCCAGCAGTTTATACGGGGATGGGTCTGGAAACACCATATATTTT | CASSLYGDGSGNTIYF
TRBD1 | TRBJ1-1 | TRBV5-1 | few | TGCGCCAGCAGCCGAGAGACAGGGTCTACCACTGAAGCTTTCTTT | CASSRETGSTTEAFF
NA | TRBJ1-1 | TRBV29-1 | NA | TGCAGCGTTGAGCGAGGGATGAACACTGAAGCTTTCTTT | CSVERGMNTEAFF
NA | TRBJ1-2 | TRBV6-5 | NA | TGTGCCAGCAGTTACAGCCAAGGAGGCTACACCTTC | CASSYSQGGYTF
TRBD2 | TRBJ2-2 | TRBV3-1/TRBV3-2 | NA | TGTGCCAGCAGCCTGCCTAGCGGGACCGGGGAGCTGTTTTTT | CASSLPSGTGELFF
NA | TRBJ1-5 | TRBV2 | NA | TGTGCCAGCAGTGAAGGGACACCCCTTAGCAATCAGCCCCAGCATTTT | CASSEGTPLSNQPQHF
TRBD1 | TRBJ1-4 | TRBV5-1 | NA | TGCGCCAGCAGCCGCGGGGACAGTGCAACTAATGAAAAACTGTTTTTT | CASSRGDSATNEKLFF
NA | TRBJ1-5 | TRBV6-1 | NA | TGTGCCAGCAGTGATATTTGGGGGAGTAGCAATCAGCCCCAGCATTTT | CASSDIWGSSNQPQHF
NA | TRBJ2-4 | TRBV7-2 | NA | TGTGCCAGCAGCAGGGCCCCGGATGACCGGGCCAAAAACATTCAGTACTTC | CASSRAPDDRAKNIQYF
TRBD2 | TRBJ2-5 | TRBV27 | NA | TGTGCCAGCAGTTTATCGGGGGGGGTCCAAGAGACCCAGTACTTC | CASSLSGGVQETQYF
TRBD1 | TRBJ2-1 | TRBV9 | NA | TGTGCCAGCAGCACTAGGACAGGGAGGTCCTACAATGAGCAGTTCTTC | CASSTRTGRSYNEQFF
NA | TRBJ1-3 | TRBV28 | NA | TGTGCCAGCAGTTTAGTGGGGCACGGAAACACCATATATTTT | CASSLVGHGNTIYF
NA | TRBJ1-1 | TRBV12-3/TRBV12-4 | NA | TGTGCCAGCAGTGGACGGGGGGAAGCTTTCTTT | CASSGRGEAFF
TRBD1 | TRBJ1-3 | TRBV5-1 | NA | TGCGCCAGCAGCCCACGGTTGGGCTCAGGGGGCTCTGGAAACACCATATATTTT | CASSPRLGSGGSGNTIYF
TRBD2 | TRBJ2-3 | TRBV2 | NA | TGTGCCAGCAGTCTGGGACTAGCGGGGGGCTATACAGATACGCAGTATTTT | CASSLGLAGGYTDTQYF
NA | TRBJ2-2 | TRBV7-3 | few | TGTGCCAGCAGCTGGCGGGCCGGGGAGCTGTTTTTT | CASSWRAGELFF
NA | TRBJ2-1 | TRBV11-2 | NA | TGTGCCAGCAGCTTAGTCTATGTGGGGGCGGGGGCCTACAATGAGCAGTTCTTC | CASSLVYVGAGAYNEQFF
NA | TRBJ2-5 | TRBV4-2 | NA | TGTGCCAGCAGCCAAGGGCAGGTGGGGGAGACCCAGTACTTC | CASSQGQVGETQYF
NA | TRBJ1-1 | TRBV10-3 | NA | TGTGCCATCAGTGAGTCTGTAATGAACACTGAAGCTTTCTTT | CAISESVMNTEAFF
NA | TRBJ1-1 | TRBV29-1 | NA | TGCAGCGTGTGGGGGGCTGAGTGGACTGAAGCTTTCTTT | CSVWGAEWTEAFF
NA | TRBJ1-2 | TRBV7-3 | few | TGTGCCAGCAGCGCCAGCAGGGACCTAGGGTACACCTTC | CASSASRDLGYTF
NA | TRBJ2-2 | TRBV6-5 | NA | TGTGCCGGACGGGACTCCATTACGGCCGGGGAGCTGTTTTTT | CAGRDSITAGELFF
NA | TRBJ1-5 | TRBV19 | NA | TGTGCCAGTAGTACCTCTTATAGCAATCAGCCCCAGCATTTT | CASSTSYSNQPQHF
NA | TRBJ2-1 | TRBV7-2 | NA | TGTGCCAGCAGCTTAGGGCCGGATAATGAGCAGTTCTTC | CASSLGPDNEQFF
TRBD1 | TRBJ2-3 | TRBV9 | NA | TGTGCCAGCAGCGCTCGACAGGGGAACACAGATACGCAGTATTTT | CASSARQGNTDTQYF
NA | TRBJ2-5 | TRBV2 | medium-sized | TGTGCCAGCAGAAGAGGGACATCGCAAGAGACCCAGTACTTC | CASRRGTSQETQYF
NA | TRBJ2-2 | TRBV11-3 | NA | TGTGCCAGCAGCTTAGGGGAGGGGGAGCTGTTTTTT | CASSLGEGELFF
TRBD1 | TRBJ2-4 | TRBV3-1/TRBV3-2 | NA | TGTGCCAGCAGCCCGCAGGGGGCCGGCAAAAACATTCAGTACTTC | CASSPQGAGKNIQYF
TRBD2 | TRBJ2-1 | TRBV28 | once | TGTGCCAGCAGTTTAAGTGGCGGGGGGGTCAATGAGCAGTTCTTC | CASSLSGGGVNEQFF
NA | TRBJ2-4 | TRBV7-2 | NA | TGTGCCAGCAGCTTAACCTCGGGGGAGGACATTCAGTACTTC | CASSLTSGEDIQYF
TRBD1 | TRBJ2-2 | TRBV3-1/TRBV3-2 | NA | TGTGCCAGCAGCCAGCCGGACAGGACCGGGGAGCTGTTTTTT | CASSQPDRTGELFF
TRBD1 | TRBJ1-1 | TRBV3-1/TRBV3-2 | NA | TGTGCCAGCAGCCCCATCCCGGGACAGGGGTGGGGCACTGAAGCTTTCTTT | CASSPIPGQGWGTEAFF
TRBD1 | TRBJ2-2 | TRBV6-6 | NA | TGTGCCAGCAGTCCGGGACAGGGGATCGCCGGGGAGCTGTTTTTT | CASSPGQGIAGELFF
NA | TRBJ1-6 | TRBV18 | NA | TGTGCCAGCTCACCAGAGTCGCGACAGACTAATTCACCCCTCCACTTT | CASSPESRQTNSPLHF
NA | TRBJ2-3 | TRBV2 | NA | TGTGCCAGCAGTGAAGGGGAACTGGGGGGCCGGACAGATACGCAGTATTTT | CASSEGELGGRTDTQYF
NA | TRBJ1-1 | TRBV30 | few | TGTGCCTGGAGGGCTGGTCCCGTTTACACTGAAGCTTTCTTT | CAWRAGPVYTEAFF
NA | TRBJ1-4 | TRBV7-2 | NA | TGTGCCAGCAGCTTAAGGTCGCCTAATGAAAAACTGTTTTTT | CASSLRSPNEKLFF
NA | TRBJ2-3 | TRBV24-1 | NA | TGTGCCACCAGTGATGCGGGCTTCACAGATACGCAGTATTTT | CATSDAGFTDTQYF
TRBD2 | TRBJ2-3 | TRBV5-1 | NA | TGCGCCAGCAGCTTCTCACCCCCAAGCGGGGGCGGGGGGGTTACAGATACGCAGTATTTT | CASSFSPPSGGGGVTDTQYF
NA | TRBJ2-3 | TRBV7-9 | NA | TGTGCCAGCAGCTTACTCTTAGGAGTCACAGATACGCAGTATTTT | CASSLLLGVTDTQYF
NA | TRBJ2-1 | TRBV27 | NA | TGTGCCAGCAGTCCCAGGACTGTCACAAATGAGCAGTTCTTC | CASSPRTVTNEQFF
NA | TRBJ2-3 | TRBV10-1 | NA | TGCGCCAGCAATGGGGGAAGCACAGATACGCAGTATTTT | CASNGGSTDTQYF
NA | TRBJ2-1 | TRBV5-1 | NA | TGCGCCAGCAGCTTGGCAGGTCGCGCTAATGAGCAGTTCTTC | CASSLAGRANEQFF
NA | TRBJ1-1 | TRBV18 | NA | TGTGCCAGCTCACCACCTGGGAACACTGAAGCTTTCTTT | CASSPPGNTEAFF